The 9 T cell receptor beta chains below were found in one sample sequenced in a study of tissue T cells after allogeneic stem cell transplantation. The sample's time point: mouse harvest day 14 after allogeneic transplant. Mouse grafts combined 10^7 T-cell-depleted bone marrow cells with 10^6 splenic CD5+ T cells. The assay was immunoSEQ multiplex PCR, and TCRdb's table has in-frame clones only and misses some. Of about 7,700 clones in the sample, roughly 38% are singletons; the top ten hold around 6.5%. The material sequenced was skin. The receptors shown here come from a female BALB/c mouse given C57BL/6 T cells with graft-versus-host disease after an allogeneic hematopoietic cell transplant.

On this clone itself: Each gene name is a mouse one. The read finishes 1 residue shy of the CDR3 end, and the germline J gene is used to complete it. The chain has TRBV26 and TRBJ2-5; either TRBD1 or TRBD2 may supply D (5 bases each). Per the germline V gene, CDR1 is KGHPV and CDR2 is FQNQEV (reference sequence). Trimming took off 4 bases at V and 1 base at J, with 6 bases between the two ends. The CDR3 sequence is 13 residues long. Incomplete CDR3 DNA: TGTGCCAGCAGTCCGGGACACCAAGACACCCAGTAC. Translated, it gives CASSPGHQDTQY. The full CDR3 protein reads CASSPGHQDTQYF.

Concerning this clone itself: The gene names given are mouse names. The read ends 1 residue early relative to the CDR3; the germline J gene fills the gap. J is TRBJ1-5 and V is TRBV3; the D is unclear. V shed 1 base and J shed 3 bases, with 1 base lying between them. The length of the CDR3 is 12 residues. Germline V gene lookup returns CDR1 SNHLY and CDR2 FYNGKV (reference sequence). The part of the CDR3 DNA that was read is TGTGCCAGCAGCTTAGTCAACCAGGCTCCGCTT. Translating gives CASSLVNQAPL. The full CDR3 protein reads CASSLVNQAPLF.

This clone is labeled as medium-sized (0.01 to 0.1%). Genes and germline are mouse. The read terminates 1 residue ahead of where the CDR3 ends, so the germline J gene completes it. V gene TRBV26 combines with J gene TRBJ1-3; maybe TRBD1 (5 bases). The V gene lost 6 bases and the J gene lost 0 bases, with 9 bases spanning the gap. Germline V CDR1 and CDR2: KGHPV, FQNQEV (reference sequence). CDR3 length: 14 residues. The CDR3 is CASRGGSSGNTLYF. CDR3 bases read: TGTGCCAGCAGGGGGGGGTCTTCTGGAAATACGCTCTAT.

Worth noting for this clone: Gene names are mouse gene names. The read ends 1 residue early relative to the CDR3; the germline J gene fills the gap. The V gene is TRBV13-2, the J gene TRBJ1-4; a possible D gene is TRBD1 (5 bases). This CDR3 region has 12 residues. The germline CDR1 and CDR2 sequences are NNHNN and SYGAGS (reference sequence). The V end was cut by 5 bases, the J end by 7 bases, with 9 bases between. The CDR3: CASGGGVERLFF. The part of the CDR3 DNA that was read is TGTGCCAGCGGGGGGGGGGTCGAAAGATTATTT.

Comment on this clone: Genes here carry mouse names. The DNA ends 1 residue before the CDR3 does, and the rest of the CDR3 is filled in from the germline J gene. This chain connects TRBV24 to TRBJ2-5; no clear D gene. Per the germline V gene, CDR1 is KGHTA and CDR2 is FRNEEI. V was clipped by 1 base and J by 3 bases, with 8 bases between them. The CDR3 sequence is 14 residues long. Partial CDR3 DNA: TGTGCCAGCAGTCTGTCGCAAAATCAAGACACCCAGTAC. Translating gives CASSLSQNQDTQY. In full, the CDR3 reads CASSLSQNQDTQYF.

This clone counts as medium-sized. The genes and germline here are from mouse. The read halts 1 residue ahead of the CDR3 end, with the missing end drawn from the germline J gene. J is TRBJ1-2 and V is TRBV26; 8 nucleotides line up with TRBD1. There are 15 residues in the CDR3. Losses at the gene ends were 0 bases for V and 4 bases for J; bases not matched to a gene: 4. Germline V CDR1 and CDR2: KGHPV, FQNQEV (reference sequence). CDR3 DNA, as far as it was read: TGTGCCAGCAGTCTGTCTCAGGGGGCAGGCTCCGACTACACC. Translating gives CASSLSQGAGSDYT. The whole CDR3 protein is CASSLSQGAGSDYTF.

Regarding this clone: All gene names here are mouse names. CDR3 amino acids: CASSRQGALDTQYF. The sequenced CDR3 bases are TGTGCCAGCTCCCGACAGGGGGCGCTTGACACCCAGTAC. The V call is TRBV12-2, the J call TRBJ2-5; TRBD1 agrees at 10 bases. With the read ending 1 residue before the CDR3 end, the germline J gene is used to fill in that end. The V gene's germline CDR1 is SGHLS and CDR2 HYDKME. This CDR3 is built from 14 residues. V lost 4 bases to trimming and J lost 6 bases; unmatched junction nucleotides: 6.

Only a few counts were recorded for this clone. Mouse gene names apply. The CDR3 end falls 1 residue outside the read, so it is completed with the germline J gene. The chain uses TRBV3 and TRBJ2-5; D ambiguous. The germline V and J ends were trimmed by 1 base and 4 bases, with 6 bases remaining between them. The CDR3 has 13 amino acids. Germline V gives CDR1 SNHLY, CDR2 FYNGKV (reference sequence). The CDR3 DNA, read in part, is TGTGCCAGCAGCTTAGGTCAAAAAGACACCCAGTAC. This gives the protein CASSLGQKDTQY. The CDR3 reads in full as CASSLGQKDTQYF.

By sample share, this clone is medium-sized. Gene names and germline match the mouse. The read falls 1 residue short of the CDR3 end, and the missing part is taken from the germline J gene. The chain combines TRBV5 with TRBJ2-7; D unclear. This CDR3 has 13 amino acids. Trimming stripped 0 bases from V and 5 bases from J, with 8 bases between. Germline lookup yields CDR1 LGHNA and CDR2 YNLKQL (reference sequence). The CDR3 sequence: CASSQDRHNEQYF. Incomplete CDR3 DNA: TGTGCCAGCAGCCAAGATAGGCATAATGAACAGTAC.